Below are 2 T cell receptor beta chains sequenced from a single sample in a study of Ad26.COV2.S vaccination and SARS-CoV-2 variants (dated by TCRdb to 2020 to 2022). Libraries were prepared through the immunoSEQ multiplex PCR assay. This is the immuneACCESS table as TCRdb keeps it, with only in-frame sequences that have V and J called. A part of the clones is gone; compared with another copy, unresolved V genes explain less than half, and the rest is unexplained. Present in this sample are about 410,000 clones, around 85% of which were seen just once. The ten most abundant clones make up under 4% of the sample. The treatment or condition label corresponds to: about 20 received Ad26.COV2.S at low or high dose, single or two shots; about 5 received placebo; per-sample allocation not given. For vaccine and placebo recipients, the sequenced repertoires came from samples collected on day 63 after the first injection.

This material consisted of peripheral blood, taken in a trial of Ad26.COV2.S vaccine versus placebo. These receptors all come from a person between 18 and 60 years old who received the Ad26.COV2.S COVID-19 vaccine or a placebo.

The chain carries TRBV2 and TRBJ1-1; D remains unclear. CDR1 and CDR2 from the germline V gene are SNHLY and FYNNEI. V was trimmed by 6 bases and J by 0 bases, leaving 8 bases between them. This CDR3 contains 13 residues. The CDR3 sequence is CASRGFMNTEAFF. The CDR3 DNA sequence: TGTGCCAGCAGGGGGTTCATGAACACTGAAGCTTTCTTT.

The rearrangement links TRBV2 to TRBJ2-7; no reliable D call. Trimming shortened V by 7 bases and J by 3 bases, and 10 bases separated the two germline ends. This CDR3 comprises 12 residues. Germline lookup yields CDR1 SNHLY and CDR2 FYNNEI. The CDR3 DNA reads as TGTGCCAGCATAAGCAGAAACTACGAGCAGTACTTC. The encoded protein is CASISRNYEQYF.